This entry lists 16 T cell receptor beta chains sequenced from one sample in a study of cytomegalovirus exposure and HLA in healthy donors. With 60 Vbeta and 13 Jbeta primers, the PCR was carried out. Sequenced by immunoSEQ multiplex PCR; TCRdb stores in-frame clones only, minus some. The sample has some 65,000 clones; almost 80% are singletons. The material sequenced was PBMCs. The receptors here all came from a girl aged 10 to 17 in good health and CMV-seropositive.

The rearrangement uses TRBV4-3 and TRBJ2-1; 11 positions agree with TRBD2. Germline V gene sequence: CDR1 LGHNA, CDR2 YSLEER. Losses at the gene ends were 6 bases for V and 5 bases for J; bases not matched to a gene: 15. The CDR3 runs 18 residues. The CDR3 protein is CASSWNIAPGLADNEQFF. The CDR3 nucleotides are TGCGCCAGCAGTTGGAACATAGCCCCGGGACTAGCGGACAATGAGCAGTTCTTC.

A few counts support this clone. The chain is built from TRBV2 and TRBJ2-7, with 9 bases fitting TRBD1. V was clipped by 6 bases and J by 2 bases; unmatched bases: 8. Germline-derived CDR1 and CDR2 are SNHLY and FYNNEI. This CDR3 comprises 15 residues. The CDR3 loop is CASRPNRGRPYEQYF. CDR3 sequence (DNA): TGTGCCAGCAGGCCCAACAGGGGGCGACCCTACGAGCAGTACTTC. The variable domain in full, completed from reference TRBV2 and TRBJ2-7, reads EPEVTQTPSHQVTQMGQEVILRCVPISNHLYFYWYRQILGQKVEFLVSFYNNEISEKSEIFDDQFSVERPDGSNFTLKIRSTKLEDSAMYFCASRPNRGRPYEQYFGPGTRLTVT.

This clone was detected only a few times. This rearrangement joins TRBV6-1 to TRBJ1-4; D might be TRBD1 (6 bases). From germline, CDR1 is MNHNS and CDR2 SASEGT. The V end lost 8 bases, the J end lost 1 base, and 14 bases lay between the germline ends. The CDR3 contains 15 residues. The CDR3 DNA reads as TGTGCCAGCGAGCCAATCAGGGGAACTAATGAAAAACTGTTTTTT. Translating it yields CASEPIRGTNEKLFF.

In this sample, this clone turned up once. This chain joins TRBV6-1 and TRBJ2-7; weak D call: TRBD1 (5 bases). V was pared by 2 bases and J by 0 bases, with 14 bases between. This CDR3 has 16 residues. The germline CDR1 and CDR2 sequences are MNHNS and SASEGT. The CDR3 loop is CASSELGPLSSYEQYF. The CDR3 region has the DNA TGTGCCAGCAGTGAATTGGGGCCCCTAAGCTCCTACGAGCAGTACTTC.

The chain combines TRBV11-1 with TRBJ2-7, with 7 bases identical to TRBD1. The germline V gene encodes CDR1 SGHAT and CDR2 FQDESV (reference sequence). Germline trimming cut 5 bases from V and 1 base from J; bases unmatched to any gene: 5. The CDR3 extends over 14 amino acids. The CDR3 here is CASSPPTGSYEQYF. CDR3 nucleotide sequence: TGTGCCAGCAGCCCACCGACAGGGTCCTACGAGCAGTACTTC.

V gene TRBV6-5 combines with J gene TRBJ2-1; D may be TRBD2 (5 bases). Per the germline V gene, CDR1 is MNHEY and CDR2 is SVGAGI. Trimming shortened V by 2 bases and J by 4 bases, and 12 bases separated the two germline ends. The CDR3 is 15 amino acids. CDR3 in amino acids: CASSYGADPYNEQFF. CDR3 DNA: TGTGCCAGCAGTTACGGAGCGGACCCTTACAATGAGCAGTTCTTC.

A few counts support this clone. The CDR3 nucleotides are TGTGCCAGCAGCTTGGACAGGGTGCGGAACACTGAAGCTTTCTTT. Protein product: CASSLDRVRNTEAFF. The rearrangement links TRBV5-4 to TRBJ1-1; D possibly corresponds to TRBD1 (6 bases). The germline CDR1 and CDR2 sequences are SGHNT and YYREEE (reference sequence). This CDR3 has 15 residues. Trimming stripped 0 bases from V and 1 base from J, with 10 bases between. Full variable domain (missing parts from reference TRBV5-4 and TRBJ1-1): ETGVTQSPTHLIKTRGQQVTLRCSSQSGHNTVSWYQQALGQGPQFIFQYYREEENGRGNFPPRFSGLQFPNYSSELNVNALELDDSALYLCASSLDRVRNTEAFFGQGTRLTVV.

The rearrangement uses TRBV28 and TRBJ1-2; D is ambiguous. V was clipped by 6 bases and J by 13 bases, with 18 bases between them. This CDR3 is built from 12 residues. Germline V CDR1 and CDR2: MDHEN, SYDVKM. CDR3 bases: TGTGCCAGCAGCCGGGTCGGACTTTTCGTCACCTTC. Translation gives CASSRVGLFVTF.

This clone has just one count. The chain combines TRBV5-1 with TRBJ2-3; the D gene is possibly TRBD1 (5 bases). With 2 bases removed from V and 5 bases from J, the gap between germline ends came to 15 bases. CDR1 is SGHRS and CDR2 is YFSETQ in the germline V gene. This CDR3 region has 15 residues. This CDR3 is CASSLWGGTEDTQYF. The CDR3 nucleotides are TGCGCCAGCAGCTTATGGGGCGGAACTGAAGATACGCAGTATTTT.

This sequence joins TRBV2 and TRBJ1-1; D gene unclear. Trimming took 6 bases from V and 2 from J, leaving 10 bases between them. The length of the CDR3 is 13 residues. Germline-derived CDR1 and CDR2 are SNHLY and FYNNEI. The CDR3 reads CASSRFLNTEAFF. The DNA of the CDR3 is TGTGCCAGCAGCCGATTCCTAAACACTGAAGCTTTCTTT.

This chain connects TRBV7-2 to TRBJ2-7, with D possibly TRBD2 on 5 matching bases. The V and J ends lost 4 bases and 2 bases respectively, with 12 bases between them. The V gene's germline CDR1 is SGHTA and CDR2 FQGNSA. This CDR3 region has 14 residues. The CDR3 nucleotides are TGTGCCAGCAGCTCTAGAGGGCCAGCCTACGAGCAGTACTTC. Residues: CASSSRGPAYEQYF. The entire variable domain, with the rest obtained from reference TRBV7-2 and TRBJ2-7, is as follows: GAGVSQSPSNKVTEKGKDVELRCDPISGHTALYWYRQSLGQGLEFLIYFQGNSAPDKSGLPSDRFSAERTGGSVSTLTIQRTQQEDSAVYLCASSSRGPAYEQYFGPGTRLTVT.

This clone appeared once. The gene calls are TRBV28 and TRBJ2-7, with D possibly matching TRBD1 (6 bases). Germline V lookup: CDR1 MDHEN, CDR2 SYDVKM. The CDR3 has 14 residues. The V end lost 4 bases, the J end lost 4 bases, and 14 bases lay between the germline ends. Written as DNA, the CDR3 is TGTGCCAGCAGTTCACGGGACATGCTATACGAGCAGTACTTC. Translating gives CASSSRDMLYEQYF.

This clone was observed a few times. This sequence joins TRBV27 and TRBJ2-7; D perhaps matches TRBD1 (6 bases). The CDR3 sequence is 15 residues long. The ends were cut back, 3 bases at V and 3 bases at J, with 15 bases in the middle. Germline loops: CDR1 MNHEY, CDR2 SMNVEV (reference sequence). CDR3 residues: CASSLRGNVHYEQYF. The CDR3 DNA is TGTGCCAGCAGTTTGAGGGGGAACGTTCACTACGAGCAGTACTTC.

CDR3 nucleotides: TGTGCCAGCAGCGTAGCTGGGAGACAGGACTATGGCTACACCTTC. It yields the protein CASSVAGRQDYGYTF. The chain employs TRBV9 and TRBJ1-2; TRBD1 is a possible D gene (6 bases). Between the trimmed V and J ends, which lost 0 bases and 3 bases, there was a span of 12 bases. Looked up from germline, CDR1 is SGDLS and CDR2 is YYNGEE. The CDR3 extends over 15 amino acids.

The chain carries TRBV5-4 and TRBJ2-7; D unresolved. The CDR3 length is 15 residues. Looked up from germline, CDR1 is SGHNT and CDR2 is YYREEE (reference sequence). V shed 1 base and J shed 5 bases, with 16 bases lying between them. Here the CDR3 DNA reads TGTGCCAGCAGCTTGACCCCACTCACCCTAAACGAGCAGTACTTC. Its protein is CASSLTPLTLNEQYF.

The V call is TRBV5-1, the J call TRBJ2-1, with 9 bases lining up with TRBD1. Losses at the gene ends were 4 bases for V and 5 bases for J; bases not matched to a gene: 7. This CDR3 region has 15 residues. Per germline, CDR1 SGHRS and CDR2 YFSETQ. CDR3 DNA: TGCGCCAGCAGCCCCTGGACAGGGGTGAACAATGAGCAGTTCTTC. It yields the protein CASSPWTGVNNEQFF.